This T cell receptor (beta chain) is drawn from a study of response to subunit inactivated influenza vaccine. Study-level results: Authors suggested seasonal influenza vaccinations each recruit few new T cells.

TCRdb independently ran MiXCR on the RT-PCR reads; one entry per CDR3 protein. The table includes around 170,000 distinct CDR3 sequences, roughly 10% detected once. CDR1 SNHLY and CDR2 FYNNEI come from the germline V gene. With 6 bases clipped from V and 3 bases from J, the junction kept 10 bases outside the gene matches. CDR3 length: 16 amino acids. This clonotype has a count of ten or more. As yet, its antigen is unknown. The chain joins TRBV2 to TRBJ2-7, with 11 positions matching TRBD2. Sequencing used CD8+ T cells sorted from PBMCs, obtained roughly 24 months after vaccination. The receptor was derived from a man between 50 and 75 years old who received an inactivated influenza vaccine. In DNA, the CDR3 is TGTGCCAGCAGCGCTACTAGCGGGAGCCGCCTCTACGAGCAGTACTTC. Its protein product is CASSATSGSRLYEQYF.